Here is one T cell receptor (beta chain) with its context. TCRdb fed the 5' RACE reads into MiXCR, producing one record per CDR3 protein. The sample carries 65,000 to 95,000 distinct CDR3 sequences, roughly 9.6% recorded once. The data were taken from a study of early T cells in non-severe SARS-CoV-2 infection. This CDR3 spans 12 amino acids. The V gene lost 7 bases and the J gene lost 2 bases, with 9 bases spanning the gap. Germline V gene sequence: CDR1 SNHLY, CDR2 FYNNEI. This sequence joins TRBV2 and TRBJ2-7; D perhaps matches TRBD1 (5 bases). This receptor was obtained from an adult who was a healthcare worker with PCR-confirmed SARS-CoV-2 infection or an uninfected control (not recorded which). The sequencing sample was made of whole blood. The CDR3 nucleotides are TGTGCCAGCACTCGACAGCCCTACGAGCAGTACTTC. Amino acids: CASTRQPYEQYF.